A single TCR beta chain is shown here with its context. The target antigen is unknown. With a J-beta primer mix and a sample-barcoded 5' primer, a second PCR ran roughly 6 to 11 cycles. One entry per CDR3 protein results from TCRdb running MiXCR on the 5' RACE reads. The sample has approximately 700,000 distinct CDR3 sequences, 32% seen once. Trimming took 2 bases from V and 4 from J, leaving 8 bases between them. Looked up from germline, CDR1 is SGHDN and CDR2 is FVKESK. The CDR3 has 13 residues. The sample is drawn from a study of blood T cells in healthy people across ages. Study-wide points: It was not possible, with unsorted PBMCs, to conclusively compare naive and antigen-experienced cells. As age increased, TCR beta diversity per million T cells fell in a roughly linear fashion. When set beside aged donors, long-lived donors presented more naive CD4+ cells and higher diversity.

The V call is TRBV14, the J call TRBJ1-2, with no clear D. The TCR sequence derives from a woman aged 80 or over in good health. Sequencing used blood. The CDR3 DNA follows: TGTGCCAGCAGCCAAAGTCAGACCTATGGCTACACCTTC. Protein: CASSQSQTYGYTF.